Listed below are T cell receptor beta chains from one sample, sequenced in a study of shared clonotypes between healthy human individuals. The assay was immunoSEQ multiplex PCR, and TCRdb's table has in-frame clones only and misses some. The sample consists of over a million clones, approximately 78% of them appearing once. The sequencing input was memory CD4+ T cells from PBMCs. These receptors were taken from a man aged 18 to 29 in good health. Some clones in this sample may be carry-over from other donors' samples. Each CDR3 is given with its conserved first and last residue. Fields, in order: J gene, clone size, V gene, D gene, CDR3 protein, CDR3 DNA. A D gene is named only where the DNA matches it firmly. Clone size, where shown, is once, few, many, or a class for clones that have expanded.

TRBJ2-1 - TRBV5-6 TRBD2 CASSLGLAVYNEQFF TGTGCCAGCAGCCTGGGACTAGCAGTTTACAATGAGCAGTTCTTC
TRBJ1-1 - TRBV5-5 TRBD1 CASSVGTGDSLTEAFF TGTGCCAGCAGCGTGGGGACAGGGGACTCATTGACTGAAGCTTTCTTT
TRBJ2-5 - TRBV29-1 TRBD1 CSGYRGTGDDTQYF TGCAGCGGGTACCGCGGGACAGGGGATGATACCCAGTACTTC
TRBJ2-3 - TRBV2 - CASSSSTDTQYF TGTGCCAGCAGTTCTTCCACAGATACGCAGTATTTT
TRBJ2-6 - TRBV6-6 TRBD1 CASSRDRGSGANVLTF TGTGCCAGCAGCCGGGACAGGGGCTCTGGGGCCAACGTCCTGACTTTC
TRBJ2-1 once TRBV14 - CASSQSLEGEQFF TGTGCCAGCAGCCAGAGTCTAGAGGGTGAGCAGTTCTTC
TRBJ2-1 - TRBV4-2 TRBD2 CASSQDIAGARNEQFF TGTGCCAGCAGCCAAGATATAGCGGGAGCTCGTAATGAGCAGTTCTTC
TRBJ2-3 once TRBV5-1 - CASSLWGTQSTDTQYF TGCGCCAGCAGCTTGTGGGGGACCCAAAGCACAGATACGCAGTATTTT
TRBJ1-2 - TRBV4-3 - CASSQGMGKGLNYGYTF TGCGCCAGCAGCCAGGGAATGGGTAAGGGTCTGAACTATGGCTACACCTTC
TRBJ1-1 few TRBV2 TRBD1 CASTGQANTEAFF TGTGCCAGTACGGGACAGGCGAACACTGAAGCTTTCTTT
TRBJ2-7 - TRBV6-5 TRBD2 CVSSNPGGLNYEQYF TGTGTCAGCAGTAACCCCGGGGGGTTAAACTACGAGCAGTACTTC
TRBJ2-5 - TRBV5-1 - CASSPAWEETQYF TGCGCCAGCAGCCCGGCATGGGAAGAGACCCAGTACTTC
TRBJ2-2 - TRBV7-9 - CASSLGGGGPGELFF TGTGCCAGCAGCTTAGGGGGCGGCGGCCCCGGGGAGCTGTTTTTT
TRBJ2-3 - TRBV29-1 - CSVSTGTDTQYF TGCAGCGTTTCGACCGGGACAGATACGCAGTATTTT
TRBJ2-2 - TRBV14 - CASSRVSTGELFF TGTGCCAGCAGCCGAGTAAGCACCGGGGAGCTGTTTTTT
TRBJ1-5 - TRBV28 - CASSFTSAGQPQHF TGTGCCAGCAGTTTCACAAGCGCAGGACAGCCCCAGCATTTT
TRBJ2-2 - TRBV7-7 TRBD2 CASSLAGAGTGELFF TGTGCCAGCAGCCTAGCGGGAGCGGGCACCGGGGAGCTGTTTTTT
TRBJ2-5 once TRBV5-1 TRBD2 CASSLGLANLGETQYF TGCGCCAGCAGCTTGGGACTAGCGAACCTCGGAGAGACCCAGTACTTC
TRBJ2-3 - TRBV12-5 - CASGGSGTDTQYF TGTGCTAGTGGGGGTAGCGGCACAGATACGCAGTATTTT
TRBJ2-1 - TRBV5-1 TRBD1 CASSLGGTGGTNEQFF TGCGCCAGCAGCTTGGGTGGGACAGGGGGCACGAATGAGCAGTTCTTC
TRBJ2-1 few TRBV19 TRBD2 CASSTTAGDDEQFF TGTGCCAGTAGTACCACCGCGGGGGATGATGAGCAGTTCTTC
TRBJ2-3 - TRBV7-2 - CASSLVGGTRTDTQYF TGTGCCAGCAGCTTAGTAGGAGGGACACGAACAGATACGCAGTATTTT
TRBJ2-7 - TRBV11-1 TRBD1 CASSVTGYFGQYF TGTGCCAGCAGCGTGACAGGGTATTTTGGGCAGTACTTC
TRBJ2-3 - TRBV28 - CASRITDTQYF TGTGCCAGCAGAATCACAGATACGCAGTATTTT
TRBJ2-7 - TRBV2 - CASRWTALYYEQYF TGTGCCAGCAGGTGGACGGCCCTATACTACGAGCAGTACTTC
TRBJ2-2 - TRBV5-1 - CASRVATGELFF TGCGCCAGCAGAGTTGCCACCGGGGAGCTGTTTTTT
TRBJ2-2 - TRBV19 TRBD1 CASRLGQGRTGELFF TGTGCCAGCCGCCTGGGACAGGGGAGGACCGGGGAGCTGTTTTTT
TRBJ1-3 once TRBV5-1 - CASSPVGVAGNTIYF TGCGCCAGCAGCCCCGTGGGGGTTGCTGGAAACACCATATATTTT
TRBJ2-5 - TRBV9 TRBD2 CASSVLAGVGETQYF TGTGCCAGCAGCGTCTTAGCGGGAGTAGGAGAGACCCAGTACTTC
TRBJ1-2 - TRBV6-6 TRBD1 CASSYTGVHGYTF TGTGCCAGCAGTTATACAGGGGTCCATGGCTACACCTTC
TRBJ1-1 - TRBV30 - CACSESWNTEAFF TGTGCCTGCTCGGAGAGTTGGAACACTGAAGCTTTCTTT
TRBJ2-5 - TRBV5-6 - CASSDTKRRGGQETQYF TGTGCCAGCAGCGATACTAAGCGGAGGGGGGGACAAGAGACCCAGTACTTC
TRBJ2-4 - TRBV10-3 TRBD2 CAIRATSGRAVSVRAKNIQYF TGTGCCATCAGGGCGACTAGCGGGAGGGCCGTCTCTGTTAGGGCCAAAAACATTCAGTACTTC
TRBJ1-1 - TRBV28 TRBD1 CASRPGGQAPPEAFF TGTGCCAGCAGACCTGGGGGACAGGCCCCCCCTGAAGCTTTCTTT
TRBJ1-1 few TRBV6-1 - CASSEVGQTNTEAFF TGTGCCAGCAGTGAAGTCGGACAGACGAACACTGAAGCTTTCTTT
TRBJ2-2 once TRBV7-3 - CASSRTRDTGELFF TGTGCCAGCAGTCGTACTAGGGACACCGGGGAGCTGTTTTTT
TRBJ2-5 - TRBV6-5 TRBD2 CASRIPGGTETQYF TGTGCCAGCAGAATCCCGGGGGGGACGGAGACCCAGTACTTC
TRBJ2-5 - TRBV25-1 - CASSARVETQYF TGTGCCAGCAGTGCCAGGGTCGAGACCCAGTACTTC
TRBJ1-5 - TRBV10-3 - CAISELILRSNQPQHF TGTGCCATCAGTGAGTTAATATTGAGGAGCAATCAGCCCCAGCATTTT
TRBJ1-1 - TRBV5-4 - CASSSAGSMNTEAFF TGTGCCAGCAGCTCGGCGGGATCCATGAACACTGAAGCTTTCTTT
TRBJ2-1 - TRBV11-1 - CASSLALRTTYNEQFF TGTGCCAGCAGCTTAGCGCTGAGGACTACCTACAATGAGCAGTTCTTC
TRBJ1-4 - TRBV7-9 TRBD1 CASSALQGSGEKLFF TGTGCCAGCAGCGCCTTACAGGGGTCGGGAGAAAAACTGTTTTTT
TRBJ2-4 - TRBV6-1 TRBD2 CASSDLAGGSKGTKNIQYF TGTGCCAGCAGTGATCTAGCGGGAGGCTCCAAAGGGACCAAAAACATTCAGTACTTC
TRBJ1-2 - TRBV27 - CASSLIGHPQGGYTF TGTGCCAGCAGTTTAATCGGGCACCCACAGGGAGGCTACACCTTC
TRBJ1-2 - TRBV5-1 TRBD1 CASSLVRDRDSRYGYTF TGCGCCAGCAGCTTGGTGCGGGACAGGGATTCACGATATGGCTACACCTTC
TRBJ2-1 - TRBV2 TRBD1 CASSWTGDNEQFF TGTGCCAGCAGCTGGACAGGGGACAATGAGCAGTTCTTC
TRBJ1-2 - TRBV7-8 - CASSRTAVFNYGYTF TGTGCCAGCAGCAGAACCGCAGTTTTTAACTATGGCTACACCTTC
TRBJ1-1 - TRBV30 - CAWSVWAGPEAFF TGTGCCTGGAGTGTATGGGCAGGGCCTGAAGCTTTCTTT
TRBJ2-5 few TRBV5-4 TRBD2 CASGKREGGETQYF TGTGCCAGCGGGAAGCGGGAGGGGGGTGAGACCCAGTACTTC